This passage covers 8 T cell receptor beta chains from one sample sequenced in a study of shared clonotypes between healthy human individuals. Profiled with immunoSEQ multiplex PCR; TCRdb holds only in-frame clones, not every one. The sample consists of some 2,100,000 clones, more than 90% of them appearing once. Source material: naive CD4+ T cells sorted from blood. Subset indicated: CD45RA+ positively selected. The receptors here all came from a man aged 18 to 35 in good health.

This clone occurred once. The J gene is TRBJ2-7, the V gene TRBV7-9, with 16 nucleotides matching TRBD2. With 2 bases clipped from V and 0 bases from J, the junction kept 7 bases outside the gene matches. Germline V gene lookup returns CDR1 SEHNR and CDR2 FQNEAQ (reference sequence). CDR3 length: 19 residues. Here the CDR3 DNA reads TGTGCCAGCAGCTTACTTACGGGACTAGCGGGAGGGGTCTCCTACGAGCAGTACTTC. This encodes CASSLLTGLAGGVSYEQYF.

The chain joins TRBV7-2 to TRBJ2-1; no clear D. Germline V gene lookup returns CDR1 SGHTA and CDR2 FQGNSA. V gave up 1 base and J gave up 7 bases, with 11 bases separating them. This CDR3 has 14 amino acids. Written as DNA, the CDR3 is TGTGCCAGCAGCTTAGTTAGGGCCCCAAATGAGCAGTTCTTC. This gives the protein CASSLVRAPNEQFF.

The chain employs TRBV6-4 and TRBJ1-2; D perhaps matches TRBD1 (5 bases). Trimming removed 0 bases at V and 8 bases at J, with 13 bases between. CDR1 MRHNA and CDR2 SNTAGT come from the germline V gene. CDR3 length: 14 amino acids. The CDR3 DNA reads TGTGCCAGCAGTGACTCATGGGGGTTCGGAGGCTACACCTTC. This gives the protein CASSDSWGFGGYTF.

This clone was seen only once. This same CDR3 is encoded by further DNA sequences in the sample. This chain joins TRBV28 and TRBJ1-1; unclear D gene. Germline CDR1 is MDHEN and CDR2 is SYDVKM. There are 11 residues in the CDR3. V lost 9 bases to trimming and J lost 0 bases, with 5 bases between them. CDR3 bases: TGTGCCAGTATTATGAACACTGAAGCTTTCTTT. Translation: CASIMNTEAFF. The whole variable domain, filled in from reference TRBV28 and TRBJ1-1, reads DVKVTQSSRYLVKRTGEKVFLECVQDMDHENMFWYRQDPGLGLRLIYFSYDVKMKEKGDIPEGYSVSREKKERFSLILESASTNQTSMYLCASIMNTEAFFGQGTRLTVV.

This clone occurred once. The chain links TRBV6-1 to TRBJ1-6; D perhaps matches TRBD1 (5 bases). Germline CDR1 is MNHNS and CDR2 is SASEGT. V lost 0 bases to trimming and J lost 8 bases, with 8 bases between them. The CDR3 is 14 residues long. The CDR3 here is CASSEAGGDSPLHF. The CDR3 DNA reads as TGTGCCAGCAGTGAAGCGGGGGGGGATTCACCCCTCCACTTT.

This chain uses TRBV29-1 with TRBJ2-3; D may match TRBD1 or TRBD2 (7 bases each). CDR1 and CDR2 (germline): SQVTM, ANQGSEA. V shed 8 bases and J shed 3 bases, with 21 bases lying between them. The CDR3 has 15 amino acids. In DNA form, the CDR3 reads TGCAGCCGGTCGGGGGGAGAGGGGGCAACAGATACGCAGTATTTT. Its protein product is CSRSGGEGATDTQYF.

The chain has TRBV9 and TRBJ2-2; the match to TRBD2 covers 11 bases. This CDR3 comprises 16 residues. With V trimmed by 3 bases and J by 5 bases, 6 bases remained unmatched. Per the germline V gene, CDR1 is SGDLS and CDR2 is YYNGEE. The CDR3 bases are TGTGCCAGCAGCGAGGAGAGACTAGCGGGGACCGGGGAGCTGTTTTTT. It is translated as CASSEERLAGTGELFF.

V usage is TRBV11-2 and J usage is TRBJ2-1, with 7 bases aligning to TRBD2. The trim removed 6 bases at V and 6 bases at J, leaving 11 bases unmatched. The CDR3 has 15 residues. CDR1 is SGHAT, CDR2 FQNNGV, per germline. This chain's CDR3 is CASRGLVFYSNEQFF. DNA of the CDR3: TGTGCCAGCAGAGGACTAGTATTTTACTCCAATGAGCAGTTCTTC.